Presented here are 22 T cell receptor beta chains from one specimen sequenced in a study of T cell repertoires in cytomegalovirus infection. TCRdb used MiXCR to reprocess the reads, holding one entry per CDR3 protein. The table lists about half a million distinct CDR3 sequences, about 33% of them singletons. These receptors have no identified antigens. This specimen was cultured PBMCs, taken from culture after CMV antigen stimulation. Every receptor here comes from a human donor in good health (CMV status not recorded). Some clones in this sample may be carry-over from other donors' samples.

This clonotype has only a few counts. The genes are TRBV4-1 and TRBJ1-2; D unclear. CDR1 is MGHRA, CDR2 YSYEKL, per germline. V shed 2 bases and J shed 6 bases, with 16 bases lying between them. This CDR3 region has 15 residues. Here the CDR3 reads CASSQPTSAINGYTF. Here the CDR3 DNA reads TGCGCCAGCAGCCAACCAACCAGCGCGATAAATGGCTACACCTTC.

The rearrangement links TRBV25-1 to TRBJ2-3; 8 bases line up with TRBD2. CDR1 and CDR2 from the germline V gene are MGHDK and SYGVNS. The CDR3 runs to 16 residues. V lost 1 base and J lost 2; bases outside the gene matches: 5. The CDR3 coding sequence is TGTGCCAGCAGTGAATCTCCGGGAGGGCTCACAGATACGCAGTATTTT. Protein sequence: CASSESPGGLTDTQYF.

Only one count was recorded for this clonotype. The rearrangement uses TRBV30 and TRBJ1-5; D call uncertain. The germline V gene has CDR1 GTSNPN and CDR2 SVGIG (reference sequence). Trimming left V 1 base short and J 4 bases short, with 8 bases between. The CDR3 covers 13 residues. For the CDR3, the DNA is TGTGCCTGGAGTGCGACACTTAATCAGCCCCAGCATTTT. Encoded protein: CAWSATLNQPQHF.

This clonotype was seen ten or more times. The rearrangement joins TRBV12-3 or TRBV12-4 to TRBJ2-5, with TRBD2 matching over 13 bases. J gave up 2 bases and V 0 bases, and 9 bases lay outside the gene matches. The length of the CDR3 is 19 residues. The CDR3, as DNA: TGTGCCAGCAGTTTAGCGGTTAGGACTAGCGGGAGTGAGCAAGAGACCCAGTACTTC. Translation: CASSLAVRTSGSEQETQYF.

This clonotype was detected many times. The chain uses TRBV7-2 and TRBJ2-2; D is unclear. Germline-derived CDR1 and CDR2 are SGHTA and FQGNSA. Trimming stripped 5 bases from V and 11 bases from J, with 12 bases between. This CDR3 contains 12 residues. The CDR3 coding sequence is TGTGCCAGCAGCCTCACACCCTTCGAGCTGTTTTTT. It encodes CASSLTPFELFF.

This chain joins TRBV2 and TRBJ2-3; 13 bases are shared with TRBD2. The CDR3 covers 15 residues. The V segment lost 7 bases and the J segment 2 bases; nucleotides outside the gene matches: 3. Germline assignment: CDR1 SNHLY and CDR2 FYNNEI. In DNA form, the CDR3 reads TGTGCCAGCACTGGGACTAGCGGGACCACAGATACGCAGTATTTT. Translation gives CASTGTSGTTDTQYF.

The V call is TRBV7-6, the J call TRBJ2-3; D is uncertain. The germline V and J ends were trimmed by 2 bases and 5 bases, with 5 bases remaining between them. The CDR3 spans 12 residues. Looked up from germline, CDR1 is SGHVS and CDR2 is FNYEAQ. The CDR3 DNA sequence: TGTGCCAGCAGCTTATTAAAAGATACGCAGTATTTT. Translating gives CASSLLKDTQYF.

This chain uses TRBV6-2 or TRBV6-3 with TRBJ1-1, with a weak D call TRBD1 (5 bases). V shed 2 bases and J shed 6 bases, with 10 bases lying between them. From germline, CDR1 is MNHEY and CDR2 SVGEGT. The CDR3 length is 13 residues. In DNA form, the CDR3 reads TGTGCCAGCAGTTACGCGGGGGACGCTGAAGCTTTCTTT. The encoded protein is CASSYAGDAEAFF.

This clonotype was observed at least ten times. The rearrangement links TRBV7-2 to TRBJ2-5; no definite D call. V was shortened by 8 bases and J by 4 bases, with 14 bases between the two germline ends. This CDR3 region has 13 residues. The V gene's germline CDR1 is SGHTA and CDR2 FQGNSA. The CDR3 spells CASGRITLETQYF. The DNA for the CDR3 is TGTGCCAGCGGGCGGATCACGCTAGAGACCCAGTACTTC.

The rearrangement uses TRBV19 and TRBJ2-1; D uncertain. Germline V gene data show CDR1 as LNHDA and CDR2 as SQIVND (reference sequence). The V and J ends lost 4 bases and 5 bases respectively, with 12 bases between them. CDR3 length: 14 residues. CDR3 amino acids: CASSTGSADNEQFF. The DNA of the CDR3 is TGTGCCAGTAGTACCGGGTCTGCGGACAATGAGCAGTTCTTC.

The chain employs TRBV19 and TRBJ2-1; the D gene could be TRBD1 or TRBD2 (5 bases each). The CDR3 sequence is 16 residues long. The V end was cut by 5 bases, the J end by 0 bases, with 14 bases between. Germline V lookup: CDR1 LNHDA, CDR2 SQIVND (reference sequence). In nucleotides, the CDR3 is TGTGCCAGTAGTCCCGGCCGGGGCAGCTCCTACAATGAGCAGTTCTTC. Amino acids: CASSPGRGSSYNEQFF. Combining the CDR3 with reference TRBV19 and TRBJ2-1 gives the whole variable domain DGGITQSPKYLFRKEGQNVTLSCEQNLNHDAMYWYRQDPGQGLRLIYYSQIVNDFQKGDIAEGYSVSREKKESFPLTVTSAQKNPTAFYLCASSPGRGSSYNEQFFGPGTRLTVL.

This CDR3 is CASSLAAGVGTEAFF. As DNA, the CDR3 is TGTGCCAGCAGCTTAGCGGCAGGGGTAGGCACTGAAGCTTTCTTT. This rearrangement joins TRBV7-9 to TRBJ1-1; maybe TRBD1 (6 bases). The CDR3 is 15 residues long. CDR1 and CDR2 from the germline V gene are SEHNR and FQNEAQ (reference sequence). V gave up 0 bases and J gave up 4 bases, with 12 bases separating them.

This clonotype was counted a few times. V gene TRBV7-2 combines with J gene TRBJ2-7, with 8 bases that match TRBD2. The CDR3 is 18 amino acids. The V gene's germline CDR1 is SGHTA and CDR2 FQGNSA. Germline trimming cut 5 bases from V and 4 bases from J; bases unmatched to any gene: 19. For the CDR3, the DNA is TGTGCCAGCAGCCTACCCCTGCGGGGGGCCCGGGGCCAATACGAGCAGTACTTC. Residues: CASSLPLRGARGQYEQYF. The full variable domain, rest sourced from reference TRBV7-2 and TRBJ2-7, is GAGVSQSPSNKVTEKGKDVELRCDPISGHTALYWYRQSLGQGLEFLIYFQGNSAPDKSGLPSDRFSAERTGGSVSTLTIQRTQQEDSAVYLCASSLPLRGARGQYEQYFGPGTRLTVT.

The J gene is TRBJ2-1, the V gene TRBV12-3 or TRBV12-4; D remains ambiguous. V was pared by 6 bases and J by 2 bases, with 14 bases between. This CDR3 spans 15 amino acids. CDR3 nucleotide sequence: TGTGCCAGCAGCCCTTTTGGACGGACCTACAATGAGCAGTTCTTC. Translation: CASSPFGRTYNEQFF.

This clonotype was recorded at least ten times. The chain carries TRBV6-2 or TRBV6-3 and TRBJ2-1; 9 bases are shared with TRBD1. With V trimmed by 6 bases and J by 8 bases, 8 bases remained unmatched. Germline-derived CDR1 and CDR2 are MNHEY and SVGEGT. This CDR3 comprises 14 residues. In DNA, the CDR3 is TGTGCCAGCAGCCCACACAGGGGGCCGGATGAGCAGTTCTTC. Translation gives CASSPHRGPDEQFF.

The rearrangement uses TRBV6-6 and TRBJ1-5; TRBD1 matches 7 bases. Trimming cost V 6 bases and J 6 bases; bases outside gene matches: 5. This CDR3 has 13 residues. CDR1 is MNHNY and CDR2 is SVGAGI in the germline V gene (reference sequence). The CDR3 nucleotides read TGTGCCAGCAGAAACCAGGGGGGTCAGCCCCAGCATTTT. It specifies CASRNQGGQPQHF.

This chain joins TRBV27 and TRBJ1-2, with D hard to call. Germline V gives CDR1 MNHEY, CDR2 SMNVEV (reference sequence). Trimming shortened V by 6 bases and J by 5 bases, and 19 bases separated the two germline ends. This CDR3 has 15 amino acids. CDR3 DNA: TGTGCCAGCAGGACCGGCGGCAGAAGTAATTATGGCTACACCTTC. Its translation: CASRTGGRSNYGYTF.

The DNA of the CDR3 is TGTGCCAGTAGTTCCGGGACAGTCTATTCACCCCTCCACTTT. This encodes CASSSGTVYSPLHF. The rearrangement joins TRBV19 to TRBJ1-6; 7 bases match TRBD1. Germline CDR1 is LNHDA and CDR2 is SQIVND (reference sequence). The V gene end was trimmed by 5 bases and the J gene end by 8 bases; junction bases not matched to a gene: 6. This CDR3 has 14 amino acids.

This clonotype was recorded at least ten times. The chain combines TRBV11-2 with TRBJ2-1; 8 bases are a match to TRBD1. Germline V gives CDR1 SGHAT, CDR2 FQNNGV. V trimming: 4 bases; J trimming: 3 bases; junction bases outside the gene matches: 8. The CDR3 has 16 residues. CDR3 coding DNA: TGTGCCAGCAGCTCCTTACAGGGGGGATTCTACAATGAGCAGTTCTTC. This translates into CASSSLQGGFYNEQFF.

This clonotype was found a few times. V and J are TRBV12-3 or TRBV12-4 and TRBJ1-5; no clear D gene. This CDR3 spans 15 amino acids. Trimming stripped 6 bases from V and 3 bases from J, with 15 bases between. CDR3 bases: TGTGCCAGCAGCCCTGAGATGCAAATCAATCAGCCCCAGCATTTT. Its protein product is CASSPEMQINQPQHF.

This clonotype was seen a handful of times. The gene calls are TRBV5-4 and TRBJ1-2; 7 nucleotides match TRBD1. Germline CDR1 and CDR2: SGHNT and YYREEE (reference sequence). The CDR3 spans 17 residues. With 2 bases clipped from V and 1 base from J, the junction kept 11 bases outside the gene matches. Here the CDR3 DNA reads TGTGCCAGCAGCTTACCTCTAGGACAGGATTTTAACTATGGCTACACCTTC. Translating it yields CASSLPLGQDFNYGYTF.

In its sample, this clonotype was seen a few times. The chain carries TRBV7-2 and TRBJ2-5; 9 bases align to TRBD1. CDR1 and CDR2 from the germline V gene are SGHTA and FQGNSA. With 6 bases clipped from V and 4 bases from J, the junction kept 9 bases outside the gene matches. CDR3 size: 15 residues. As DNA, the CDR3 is TGTGCCAGCAGTAGGACAGGGGTTTATCGAGAGACCCAGTACTTC. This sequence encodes CASSRTGVYRETQYF.